Only a few counts were recorded for the clone carrying this TCR beta chain. As handled by the study authors: Reference gene primer amplification in the assay estimated nucleated cell counts. The table came from immunoSEQ multiplex PCR; TCRdb's copy has only in-frame clones and leaves some out. That table is the source of V, J and clone size, and D and trimming were worked out from the DNA. Here the sample spans approximately 170,000 clones, about 92% being singletons. This entry belongs to a study of blood T cell repertoires in COVID-19. On the study more broadly: COVID-19 samples from acute and convalescent phases originated in the United States, Italy and Spain. The cDNA or gDNA used as material had been derived from T cells, B-cell-depleted T cells, or PBMCs.

The TCR was taken from a man in his sixties with active or convalescent COVID-19. Sample: peripheral blood.

CDR3 nucleotide sequence: TGTGCCAGCAGCCGGGGACAGGGGGGCAATCAGCCCCAGCATTTT. Translated, it gives CASSRGQGGNQPQHF. The rearrangement links TRBV5-4 to TRBJ1-5, with 11 bases that match TRBD1. J lost 2 bases, V lost 4 bases, and 2 bases had no gene match. The CDR3 extends over 15 amino acids. Germline loops: CDR1 SGHNT, CDR2 YYREEE (reference sequence).